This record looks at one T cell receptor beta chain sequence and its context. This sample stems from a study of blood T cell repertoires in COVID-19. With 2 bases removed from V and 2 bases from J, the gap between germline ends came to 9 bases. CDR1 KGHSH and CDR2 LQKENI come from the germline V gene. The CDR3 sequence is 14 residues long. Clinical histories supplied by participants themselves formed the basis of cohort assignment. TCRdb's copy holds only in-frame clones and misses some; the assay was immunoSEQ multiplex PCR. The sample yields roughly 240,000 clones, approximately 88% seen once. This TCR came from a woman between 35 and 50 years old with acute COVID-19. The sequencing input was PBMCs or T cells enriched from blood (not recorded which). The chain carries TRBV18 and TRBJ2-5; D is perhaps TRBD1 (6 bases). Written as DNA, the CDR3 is TGTGCCAGCTCACCAAGGGGGAATCAAGAGACCCAGTACTTC. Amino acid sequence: CASSPRGNQETQYF.